These 6 T cell receptor beta chains were sequenced from one sample in a study of T-cell reconstitution after alpha-beta-depleted transplantation in children. For TCRbeta, the library was prepared with unique molecular identifiers. TCRdb processed the PCR reads anew with MiXCR; each CDR3 protein has one entry. There are roughly 350,000 distinct CDR3 sequences in the sample; 15% to 20% occur only once, and about 41% lies in the top ten. This sample comprised PBMCs, mostly from graft donor cells, obtained 360 days after TCRalphabeta/CD19-depleted stem cell transplant. Source of these receptors: a male patient aged 2 to 9 who had a stem cell transplant for acute lymphoblastic leukemia, so the T cells may come from the graft donor.

The sample holds a few counts of this clonotype. The chain employs TRBV10-3 and TRBJ1-3; D is undetermined. CDR1 is ENHRY, CDR2 SYGVKD, per germline. This CDR3 is built from 13 residues. V was cut by 6 bases and J by 1 base, with 7 bases left in between. CDR3 DNA sequence: TGTGCCATCAGGCGGAGTTCTGGAAACACCATATATTTT. Encoded protein: CAIRRSSGNTIYF.

This clonotype was detected ten times or more. The chain is built from TRBV5-1 and TRBJ2-2; D gene unclear. From germline, CDR1 is SGHRS and CDR2 YFSETQ. The germline V and J ends were trimmed by 1 base and 2 bases, with 9 bases remaining between them. This CDR3 comprises 15 residues. The CDR3 sequence is CASSLYDSNTGELFF. DNA for the CDR3: TGCGCCAGCAGCTTGTACGACTCTAACACCGGGGAGCTGTTTTTT.

This clonotype has at least ten counts. For the CDR3, the DNA is TGTGCCAGCAGTTTAGCCGGACCCCCCGGGTTCTTC. Protein sequence: CASSLAGPPGFF. This chain uses TRBV12-3 or TRBV12-4 with TRBJ2-1; no definite D call. Trimming removed 0 bases at V and 15 bases at J, with 12 bases between. The CDR3 loop spans 12 amino acids.

This clonotype was seen a few times. The chain links TRBV24-1 to TRBJ2-2, with D perhaps matching TRBD1 or TRBD2 (5 bases each). Trimming left V 3 bases short and J 3 bases short, with 16 bases between. Germline values: CDR1 KGHDR, CDR2 SFDVKD. The CDR3 length is 17 residues. CDR3 amino acids: CATSDPPRWDDTGELFF. The DNA of the CDR3 is TGTGCCACCAGTGATCCGCCCCGGTGGGACGACACCGGGGAGCTGTTTTTT.

The table lists this clonotype with many counts. The V and J genes are TRBV6-5 and TRBJ1-3, with 7 bases aligning to TRBD1. J lost 5 bases, V lost 6 bases, and 16 bases had no gene match. The germline gives CDR1 MNHEY, CDR2 SVGAGI. The CDR3 consists of 17 residues. The CDR3 DNA is TGTGCCAGCAGGTCCATACTCCGGGACAGCCCGCGAAACACCATATATTTT. Its translation is CASRSILRDSPRNTIYF.

This clonotype was seen ten or more times. The chain couples TRBV12-3 or TRBV12-4 to TRBJ2-5, with 7 bases aligning to TRBD2. V lost 3 bases and J lost 2; bases outside the gene matches: 6. The CDR3 length is 15 residues. The CDR3 reads CASSFGSGLQETQYF. CDR3 bases: TGTGCCAGCAGTTTTGGGTCGGGACTACAAGAGACCCAGTACTTC.